These 19 T cell receptor beta chains were all obtained from the same sample, sequenced in a study of blood T cell repertoires in COVID-19. TCRdb's copy holds only in-frame clones and misses some; the assay was immunoSEQ multiplex PCR. Here the sample spans roughly 200,000 clones, around nine tenths being singletons. Sequenced: peripheral blood. These receptors were collected from a man in his sixties who had recovered from COVID-19.

The rearrangement uses TRBV29-1 and TRBJ1-4; the match to TRBD1 covers 7 bases. V was clipped by 1 base and J by 3 bases; unmatched bases: 5. In germline, CDR1 is SQVTM, CDR2 ANQGSEA. The CDR3 runs 15 residues. CDR3 amino acids: CSVEGGTESNEKLFF. Written as DNA, the CDR3 is TGCAGCGTTGAAGGGGGGACAGAGTCTAATGAAAAACTGTTTTTT.

The chain joins TRBV9 to TRBJ2-3; 10 bases are shared with TRBD2. From germline, CDR1 is SGDLS and CDR2 YYNGEE. This CDR3 spans 19 amino acids. The V gene end was trimmed by 0 bases and the J gene end by 3 bases; junction bases not matched to a gene: 13. This chain's CDR3 is CASSVALGGLAGATDTQYF. In nucleotides, the CDR3 is TGTGCCAGCAGCGTAGCCCTCGGTGGGCTAGCGGGAGCGACAGATACGCAGTATTTT.

The chain employs TRBV5-1 and TRBJ2-1; maybe TRBD1 (5 bases). The germline V and J ends were trimmed by 5 bases and 1 base, with 7 bases remaining between them. Germline V gene data show CDR1 as SGHRS and CDR2 as YFSETQ. There are 13 residues in the CDR3. The CDR3 reads CASSTGSYNEQFF. As DNA, the CDR3 is TGCGCCAGCAGTACAGGTTCCTACAATGAGCAGTTCTTC.

This clone was observed once. The chain is built from TRBV28 and TRBJ1-4; 8 bases are a match to TRBD1. The CDR3 runs 14 residues. Germline lookup yields CDR1 MDHEN and CDR2 SYDVKM. The trim removed 6 bases at V and 8 bases at J, leaving 8 bases unmatched. CDR3 residues: CASRVGQGLEKLFF. CDR3 bases: TGTGCCAGCAGGGTCGGACAGGGACTGGAAAAACTGTTTTTT.

The gene calls are TRBV9 and TRBJ2-1; TRBD2 aligns across 10 bases. V lost 4 bases to trimming and J lost 8 bases; unmatched junction nucleotides: 12. This CDR3 is 16 amino acids long. CDR1 is SGDLS and CDR2 is YYNGEE in the germline V gene. The CDR3 protein is CASSTLAGGIGDEQFF. As DNA, the CDR3 is TGTGCCAGCAGCACATTAGCGGGAGGAATTGGCGATGAGCAGTTCTTC.

The CDR3 sequence is CATSDPSRTGELFF. CDR3 sequence (DNA): TGTGCCACCAGTGATCCCTCCCGGACCGGGGAGCTGTTTTTT. V gene TRBV24-1 combines with J gene TRBJ2-2; the D is unclear. This CDR3 spans 14 amino acids. Trimming removed 3 bases at V and 5 bases at J, with 9 bases between. CDR1 KGHDR and CDR2 SFDVKD come from the germline V gene.

The V and J genes are TRBV29-1 and TRBJ1-5; D remains ambiguous. The CDR3 has 13 amino acids. V was clipped by 5 bases and J by 0 bases, with 8 bases between them. Germline CDR1 reads SQVTM; CDR2 reads ANQGSEA. The CDR3 sequence is CSVLIYSNQPQHF. Written as DNA, the CDR3 is TGCAGCGTTCTCATCTATAGCAATCAGCCCCAGCATTTT. Full variable domain (remainder filled in from reference TRBV29-1 and TRBJ1-5): SAVISQKPSRDICQRGTSLTIQCQVDSQVTMMFWYRQQPGQSLTLIATANQGSEATYESGFVIDKFPISRPNLTFSTLTVSNMSPEDSSIYLCSVLIYSNQPQHFGDGTRLSIL.

This chain links TRBV19 with TRBJ1-2; no clear D. Deletions cut 7 bases from V and 4 bases from J, with 22 bases between. This CDR3 has 16 residues. CDR1 is LNHDA and CDR2 is SQIVND in the germline V gene (reference sequence). CDR3 sequence reads: CASIPTAPSTGYGYTF. The CDR3 coding sequence is TGTGCCAGTATCCCCACAGCCCCCTCAACTGGCTATGGCTACACCTTC. Supplemented by reference TRBV19 and TRBJ1-2, the full variable domain reads DGGITQSPKYLFRKEGQNVTLSCEQNLNHDAMYWYRQDPGQGLRLIYYSQIVNDFQKGDIAEGYSVSREKKESFPLTVTSAQKNPTAFYLCASIPTAPSTGYGYTFGSGTRLTVV.

The V and J genes are TRBV7-9 and TRBJ1-1; D possibly corresponds to TRBD1 (6 bases). V dropped 7 bases and J dropped 11 bases, with 26 bases sitting between them. The germline V gene encodes CDR1 SEHNR and CDR2 FQNEAQ (reference sequence). The length of the CDR3 is 15 residues. The CDR3 loop is CASTPRGGAGLRAFF. CDR3 sequence (DNA): TGTGCCAGCACCCCTCGCGGGGGGGCAGGTTTGAGGGCTTTCTTT.

The gene calls are TRBV10-1 and TRBJ2-7; maybe TRBD2 (6 bases). Germline V CDR1 and CDR2: WNHNN, SYGVQD (reference sequence). This CDR3 is built from 18 residues. The V end was cut by 0 bases, the J end by 2 bases, with 20 bases between. DNA of the CDR3: TGCGCCAGCAGTGAGTCGGTCCGAAATTTGGGGGGTACCTACGAGCAGTACTTC. This sequence encodes CASSESVRNLGGTYEQYF.

The V call is TRBV9, the J call TRBJ1-2; possibly TRBD1 for D (6 bases). Trimming stripped 0 bases from V and 5 bases from J, with 11 bases between. The CDR3 covers 14 residues. Germline values: CDR1 SGDLS, CDR2 YYNGEE. As DNA, the CDR3 is TGTGCCAGCAGCGTAGTAACAGGGAATTATGGCTACACCTTC. It codes for CASSVVTGNYGYTF.

The gene calls are TRBV27 and TRBJ1-2; D remains unclear. This CDR3 comprises 13 residues. V lost 6 bases, J lost 3 bases, and 11 bases lay in between. Germline values: CDR1 MNHEY, CDR2 SMNVEV (reference sequence). The CDR3 region is CASSREWDYGYTF. The CDR3 nucleotides are TGTGCCAGCAGCCGGGAATGGGACTATGGCTACACCTTC.

The gene calls are TRBV6-5 and TRBJ2-7; 7 bases are shared with TRBD2. With V trimmed by 10 bases and J by 1 base, 7 bases remained unmatched. CDR3 length: 13 residues. Germline V CDR1 and CDR2: MNHEY, SVGAGI. In DNA, the CDR3 is TGTGCCACGAAAGCTAGCGGATCCTACGAGCAGTACTTC. Amino acid sequence: CATKASGSYEQYF.

This clone was observed a few times. The gene calls are TRBV5-1 and TRBJ2-2; a possible D gene is TRBD1 (5 bases). The CDR3 is made up of 16 amino acids. Trimming took off 0 bases at V and 6 bases at J, with 15 bases between the two ends. Germline CDR1 and CDR2: SGHRS and YFSETQ. The CDR3 DNA reads as TGCGCCAGCAGCTTGGTACTGGGAACAGGACCCGGGGAGCTGTTTTTT. Encoded protein: CASSLVLGTGPGELFF.

The chain joins TRBV7-9 to TRBJ1-2; 7 bases are shared with TRBD1. V was clipped by 8 bases and J by 3 bases; unmatched bases: 9. Germline V CDR1 and CDR2: SEHNR, FQNEAQ (reference sequence). This CDR3 is built from 14 residues. CDR3 nucleotides: TGTGCCAGCGTACTAACAGGGGCGGACTATGGCTACACCTTC. It is translated as CASVLTGADYGYTF.

The rearrangement joins TRBV27 to TRBJ2-4, with TRBD2 matching 10 bases. The CDR3 consists of 16 residues. Trimming at V came to 7 bases and at J to 0 bases, leaving 6 bases not matched to a gene. The germline V gene has CDR1 MNHEY and CDR2 SMNVEV (reference sequence). CDR3 nucleotides: TGTGCCAGCATCGGAGCGGGGGGGGTAGCCAAAAACATTCAGTACTTC. This sequence encodes CASIGAGGVAKNIQYF.

This sequence joins TRBV6-5 and TRBJ2-5, with a possible D match to TRBD1 (6 bases). The CDR3 is made up of 14 amino acids. The germline V gene encodes CDR1 MNHEY and CDR2 SVGAGI. Trimming shortened V by 6 bases and J by 2 bases, and 13 bases separated the two germline ends. This CDR3 is CASSLGQIQETQYF. CDR3 in DNA: TGTGCCAGCAGCCTAGGACAGATTCAAGAGACCCAGTACTTC.

V and J are TRBV6-4 and TRBJ2-1; 12 bases are a match to TRBD2. The CDR3 totals 16 residues. The germline V gene encodes CDR1 MRHNA and CDR2 SNTAGT. J lost 8 bases, V lost 4 bases, and 9 bases had no gene match. The CDR3 is CASSARTSGTVDEQFF. The DNA of the CDR3 is TGTGCCAGCAGTGCACGGACTAGCGGGACCGTAGATGAGCAGTTCTTC.

The V gene is TRBV28, the J gene TRBJ1-2, with 7 bases matching TRBD1. Germline-derived CDR1 and CDR2 are MDHEN and SYDVKM. The length of the CDR3 is 14 residues. V shed 3 bases, J shed 5 bases, and the junction held 6 bases outside the gene matches. The CDR3 DNA reads as TGTGCCAGCAGTTTGGGGGACAGAAGATATGGCTACACCTTC. Translation: CASSLGDRRYGYTF.